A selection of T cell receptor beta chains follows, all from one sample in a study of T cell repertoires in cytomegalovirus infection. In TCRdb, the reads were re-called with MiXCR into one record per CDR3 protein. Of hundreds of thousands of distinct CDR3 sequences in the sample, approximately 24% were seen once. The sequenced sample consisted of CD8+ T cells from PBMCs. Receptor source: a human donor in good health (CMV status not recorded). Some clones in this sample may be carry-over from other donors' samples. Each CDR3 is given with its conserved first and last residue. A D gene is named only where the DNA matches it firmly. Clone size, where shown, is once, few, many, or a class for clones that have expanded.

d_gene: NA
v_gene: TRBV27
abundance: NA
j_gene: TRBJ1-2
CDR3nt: TGTGCCAGCAGTTTAAGGGGTCGCCCGGCTGGCTACACCTTC
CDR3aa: CASSLRGRPAGYTF

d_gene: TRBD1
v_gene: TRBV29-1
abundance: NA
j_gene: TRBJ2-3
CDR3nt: TGCAGCGTTGTGGAACAGGGGGCAGATACGCAGTATTTT
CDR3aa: CSVVEQGADTQYF

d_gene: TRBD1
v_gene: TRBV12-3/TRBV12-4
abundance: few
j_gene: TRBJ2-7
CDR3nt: TGTGCCAGCAGTTCCACCGGGACAGGGGACTACGAGCAGTACTTC
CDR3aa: CASSSTGTGDYEQYF

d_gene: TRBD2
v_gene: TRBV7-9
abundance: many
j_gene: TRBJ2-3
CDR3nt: TGTGCCAGCAGCTCCCAAGCGGGGGTTAGCACAGATACGCAGTATTTT
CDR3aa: CASSSQAGVSTDTQYF

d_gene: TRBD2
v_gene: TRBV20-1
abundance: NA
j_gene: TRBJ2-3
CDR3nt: TGCAGTGCTTTTCGACTAGCGGGGGGGCCTGAAGATACGCAGTATTTT
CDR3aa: CSAFRLAGGPEDTQYF

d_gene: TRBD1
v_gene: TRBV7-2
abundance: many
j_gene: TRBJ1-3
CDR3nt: TGTGCCAGCAGTTTAATAACAGGGGTAGGAAACACCATATATTTT
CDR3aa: CASSLITGVGNTIYF

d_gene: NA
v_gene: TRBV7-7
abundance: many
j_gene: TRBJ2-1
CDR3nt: TGTGCTAGCAGCTTTCGGACAGCCGCCTACAATGAGCAGTTCTTC
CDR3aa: CASSFRTAAYNEQFF

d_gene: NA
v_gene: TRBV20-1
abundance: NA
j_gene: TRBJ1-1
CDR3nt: TGCAGTGCTAAGCTCCGGGGCTACACTGAAGCTTTCTTT
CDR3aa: CSAKLRGYTEAFF

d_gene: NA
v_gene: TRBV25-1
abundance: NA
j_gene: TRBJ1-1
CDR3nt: TGTGCCAGCCAGTTAGGTGGTGGCACTGAAGCTTTCTTT
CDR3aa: CASQLGGGTEAFF

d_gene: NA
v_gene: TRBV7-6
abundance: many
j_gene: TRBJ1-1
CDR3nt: TGTGCCAGCATCGAATACCTACCTCTCTCCGGAAATCCTGAAGCTTTCTTT
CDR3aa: CASIEYLPLSGNPEAFF

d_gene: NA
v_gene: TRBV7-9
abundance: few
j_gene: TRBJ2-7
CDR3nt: TGTGCCAGCAGCCGCGTCCAGGGGAGTTCCTACGAGCAGTACTTC
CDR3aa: CASSRVQGSSYEQYF

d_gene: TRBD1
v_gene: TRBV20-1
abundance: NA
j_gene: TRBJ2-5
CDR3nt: TGCAGTGCTAGGCCGTACAGGGGAAGGGGAGAGACCCAGTACTTC
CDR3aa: CSARPYRGRGETQYF

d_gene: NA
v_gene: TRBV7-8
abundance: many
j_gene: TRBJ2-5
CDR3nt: TGTGCCAGCAGCTTAGCAGGGGAAGGCCACCCCCCCCGGGAGACCCAGTACTTC
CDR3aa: CASSLAGEGHPPRETQYF

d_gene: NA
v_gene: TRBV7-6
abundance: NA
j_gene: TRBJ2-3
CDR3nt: TGTGTCAGCAGCTTAGACCCCCCCAGGGTGGCAGATACGCAGTATTTT
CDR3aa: CVSSLDPPRVADTQYF

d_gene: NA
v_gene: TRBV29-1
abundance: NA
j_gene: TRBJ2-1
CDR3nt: TGCAGCGTAGTGGGACAAGGGGCCTACAATGAGCAGTTCTTC
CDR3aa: CSVVGQGAYNEQFF

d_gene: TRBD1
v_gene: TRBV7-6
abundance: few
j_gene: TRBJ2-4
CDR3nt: TGTGCCAGCAGCTTAGCCTCGGGACAGGGTCCAAACATTCAGTACTTC
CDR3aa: CASSLASGQGPNIQYF

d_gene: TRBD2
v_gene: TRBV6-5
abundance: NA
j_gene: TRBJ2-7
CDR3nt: TGTGCCAGCAGTTACCGGGGGGGCGGCTACGAGCAGTACTTC
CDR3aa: CASSYRGGGYEQYF

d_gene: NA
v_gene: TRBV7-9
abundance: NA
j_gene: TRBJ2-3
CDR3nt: TGTGCCAGCAGCCAACGGCGGAGCACAGATACGCAGTATTTT
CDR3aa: CASSQRRSTDTQYF

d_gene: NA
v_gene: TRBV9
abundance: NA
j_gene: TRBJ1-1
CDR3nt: TGTGCCAGCAGCGTTGCGGGGGAGAACACTGAAGCTTTCTTT
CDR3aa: CASSVAGENTEAFF

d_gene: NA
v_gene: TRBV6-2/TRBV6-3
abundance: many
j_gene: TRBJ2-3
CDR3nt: TGTGCCAGCAGCGCCGAGGCAATGATTAGCACAGATACGCAGTATTTT
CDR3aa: CASSAEAMISTDTQYF

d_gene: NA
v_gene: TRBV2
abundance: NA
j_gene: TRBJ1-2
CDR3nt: TGTGCCAGCAGTGAAAAGTCGACGGCACAGATTGGCTACACCTTC
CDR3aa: CASSEKSTAQIGYTF

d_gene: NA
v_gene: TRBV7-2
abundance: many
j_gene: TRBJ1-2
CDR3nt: TGTGCCAGCAGCTTAGTCGGAAGCAGGGTTTATGGCTACACCTTC
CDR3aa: CASSLVGSRVYGYTF

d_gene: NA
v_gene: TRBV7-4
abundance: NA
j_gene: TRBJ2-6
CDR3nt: TGTGCCAGCAGCTCCTCCCGTGACTCTGGGGCCAACGTCCTGACTTTC
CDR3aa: CASSSSRDSGANVLTF

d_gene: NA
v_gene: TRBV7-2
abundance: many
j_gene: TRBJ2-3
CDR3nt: TGTGCCAGCAGCTTACGGGGGGCCCCAGATACGCAGTATTTT
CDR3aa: CASSLRGAPDTQYF

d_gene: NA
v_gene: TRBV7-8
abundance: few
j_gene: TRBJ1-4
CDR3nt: TGTGCCAGCAGCTTAGGGGACGGGCGCAACGAACTGTTTTTT
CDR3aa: CASSLGDGRNELFF

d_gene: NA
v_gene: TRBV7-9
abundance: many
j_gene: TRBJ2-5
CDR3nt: TGTGCCAGCAGCTCATCAAACATTTGGGGTGAAGAGACCCAGTACTTC
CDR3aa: CASSSSNIWGEETQYF